The present TCR beta chain was sequenced within a study of shared clonotypes between healthy human individuals. Germline V lookup: CDR1 LNHNV, CDR2 YYDKDF (reference sequence). V lost 11 bases to trimming and J lost 4 bases, with 12 bases between them. The CDR3 has 12 residues. Sequencing was performed with immunoSEQ multiplex PCR; in TCRdb, only in-frame clones are kept and a portion is missing. Found here are around 1,100,000 clones, roughly 77% of them singletons; the top ten hold 0.89%. Study-wide results and limits: Among donors, the sharing of clonotypes was expected to be influenced by sequencing depth.

The donor population consisted of healthy HIV-negative adults with no recent acute infections or vaccinations. Turning to this clone: The antigen remains undetermined.

This TCR was recovered from a man aged 18 to 30 in good health. Some clones in this sample may be carry-over from other donors' samples. The chain carries TRBV15 and TRBJ1-5, with no clear D. Sequenced material: memory CD4+ T cells from PBMCs. Subset defined: CD45RA-negative fraction. The CDR3 spells CAAGIGNQPQHF. CDR3 nucleotide sequence: TGTGCCGCCGGTATTGGAAATCAGCCCCAGCATTTT.